These T cell receptor beta chains were read from a single sample in a study of control samples from healthy donors and cancer patients. Using immunoSEQ multiplex PCR, the repertoire was profiled, and TCRdb retains in-frame clones only, with some absent. The table includes about 150,000 clones, 89% detected once. Sequenced input: blood. The source is a young man in good health. CDR3s include the opening cysteine and the closing phenylalanine or tryptophan. D genes are given only for firm matches. Rows may omit the clone size; those that give it use once, few, many or a size class.

d_call	v_call	j_call	clone_size	cdr3_nt	cdr3_aa
-	TRBV2	TRBJ1-5	-	TGTGCCAGCAACTCCGGGACACAGAATCAGCCCCAGCATTTT	CASNSGTQNQPQHF
TRBD2	TRBV29-1	TRBJ2-1	-	TGCAGCCTTACCGGGACTAGCGGAAGTGGTGAGCAGTTCTTC	CSLTGTSGSGEQFF
-	TRBV7-9	TRBJ2-1	-	TGTGCCAGCAGCGGGACGGGGGTGGAGCTTGGCCATGAGCAGTTCTTC	CASSGTGVELGHEQFF
-	TRBV7-3	TRBJ2-1	once	TGTGCCAGCAGCCCAGGGACTAATGAGCAGTTCTTC	CASSPGTNEQFF
-	TRBV25-1	TRBJ2-7	-	TGTGCCAGCAGTGACACGCCCGGGACACCTCACTACGAGCAGTACTTC	CASSDTPGTPHYEQYF
-	TRBV7-2	TRBJ2-7	-	TGTGCCAGCAGGTTCTCCTACGAGCAGTACTTC	CASRFSYEQYF
-	TRBV29-1	TRBJ1-5	-	TGCAGCGTTGAAGCCGGGAGTAATCAGCCCCAGCATTTT	CSVEAGSNQPQHF
-	TRBV12-3/TRBV12-4	TRBJ1-4	-	TGTGCCAGCACCCTCCAGGGGTGGGGGGAACTGTTTTTT	CASTLQGWGELFF
TRBD2	TRBV18	TRBJ2-7	-	TGTGCCAGCTCCCCGGGGGGACCTCAGGCCGAGCAGTACTTC	CASSPGGPQAEQYF
TRBD2	TRBV9	TRBJ2-4	-	TGTGCCAGCAACCTAGCGGGGGGAGCGGAAAACATTCAGTACTTC	CASNLAGGAENIQYF
-	TRBV6-5	TRBJ1-1	-	TGTGCCAGCAGTTACGACGGACAGAGAAACACTGAAGCTTTCTTT	CASSYDGQRNTEAFF
-	TRBV9	TRBJ1-6	-	TGTGCCAGCAGCGTAGTATGGGACAATGGTTCACCCCTCCACTTT	CASSVVWDNGSPLHF
-	TRBV30	TRBJ1-1	-	TGTGCCTGGAGTGACAGGGCCATTCAGGCTTTCTTT	CAWSDRAIQAFF
TRBD1	TRBV7-9	TRBJ1-2	-	TGTGCCAGCAGCTTAGTCGGACAGGGATTCAACTATGGCTACACCTTC	CASSLVGQGFNYGYTF
-	TRBV28	TRBJ2-7	-	TGTGCCAGCAGTACAGCCTACGAGCAGTACTTC	CASSTAYEQYF
TRBD2	TRBV9	TRBJ2-2	-	TGTGCCAGCAGCTGGCGGGGGGCCCCCGGGGAGCTGTTTTTT	CASSWRGAPGELFF
-	TRBV21-1	TRBJ2-7	-	TGTGCCAGCAGCAAATGGTCTGTGTGCCTGGTTAGCGGGAGGGCCTATTTCTACGAGCAGTACTTC	CASSKWSVCLVSGRAYFYEQYF
-	TRBV7-8	TRBJ2-5	-	TGTGCCAGCAGCTTAGGGGGGAAAAGGGTTGGAGAGACCCAGTACTTC	CASSLGGKRVGETQYF
-	TRBV18	TRBJ1-1	-	TGTGCCAGCTCCTCAGGTAACACTGAAGCTTTCTTT	CASSSGNTEAFF
-	TRBV6-6	TRBJ2-7	few	TGTGCCAGCAGTTTGGCCATTCCCCCCTACGAGCAGTACTTC	CASSLAIPPYEQYF
-	TRBV2	TRBJ2-3	-	TGTGCCAGCAGTGTCCAGGGACACACGCAGTATTTT	CASSVQGHTQYF
TRBD1	TRBV4-2	TRBJ2-7	-	TGTGCCAGCAGCCTTGACAGGGGATACGAGCAGTACTTC	CASSLDRGYEQYF